The entry below gives a single TCR beta chain sequence along with its context. Using immunoSEQ multiplex PCR, the repertoire was profiled, and TCRdb retains in-frame clones only, with some absent. Of hundreds of thousands of clones listed, 80% to 95% are singletons. This entry is derived from a study of Ad26.COV2.S vaccination and SARS-CoV-2 variants. Turning to the study itself: Each vaccinee took Ad26.COV2.S intramuscularly, once or twice 56 days apart.

The CDR3 has 11 residues. In germline, CDR1 is GTSNPN, CDR2 SVGIG (reference sequence). V was shortened by 2 bases and J by 6 bases, with 7 bases between the two germline ends. Treatment indicated: about 20 received Ad26.COV2.S at low or high dose, single or two shots; roughly five received placebo; per-sample allocation not given. Each sample was drawn 63 days after the first injection (of vaccine or placebo). The donor was a Boston adult aged 18-55 years. Vaccination employed an Ad26 vector expressing the Wuhan-strain SARS-CoV-2 spike. The specimen was peripheral blood, collected in a trial of Ad26.COV2.S vaccine versus placebo. This sequence originates from a person aged 18-60 years who received the Ad26.COV2.S COVID-19 vaccine or a placebo. J is TRBJ1-1 and V is TRBV30; D is unclear. The CDR3 loop is CAWSPLAEAFF. Written as DNA, the CDR3 is TGTGCCTGGAGTCCACTAGCTGAAGCTTTCTTT.